The present TCR beta chain was sequenced within a study of blood T cell repertoires in COVID-19. Study details: The origin of the acute and convalescent COVID-19 samples was the United States, Italy and Spain. Sources were T cells, B-cell-depleted T cells, or PBMCs; the material itself was cDNA or gDNA.

Per the original data handling: Reference gene primer amplification yielded estimated nucleated cell counts. TCRdb keeps only in-frame clones here, not all; method: immunoSEQ multiplex PCR. That table furnishes V, J and clone size, whereas the DNA furnished D and trimming. This table has 200,000 to 300,000 clones, less than 90% appearing once. Germline lookup yields CDR1 SGHRS and CDR2 YFSETQ. This CDR3 comprises 15 residues. Trimming cost V 6 bases and J 4 bases, with 16 bases left between them. Sequencing was done on a sample of peripheral blood. This chain links TRBV5-1 with TRBJ2-2; D possibly corresponds to TRBD2 (7 bases). The source of this sequence is a man aged 55 to 70 with acute or convalescent COVID-19. CDR3 residues: CASKGEAGSTGELFF. The DNA of the CDR3 is TGCGCCAGCAAGGGGGAAGCGGGGAGCACCGGGGAGCTGTTTTTT.